A selection of T cell receptor beta chains follows, all from one sample in a study of OX40 agonist ivuxolimab in advanced cancers. Sequencing used immunoSEQ multiplex PCR; TCRdb keeps in-frame clones, though not all of them. The sample lists over 95,000 clones; around 90% were seen once. The sequenced sample was CD4+ or CD8+ T cells sorted from blood, obtained in a trial of the OX40 agonist ivuxolimab. The source is an adult with an advanced solid tumor such as melanoma, head and neck, liver or kidney cancer. Both conserved end residues are part of each CDR3. Fields, in order: D gene, clone size, J gene, V gene, CDR3 DNA, CDR3 protein. A D gene is named only where the DNA matches it firmly. A row's size may be missing; if present it is once, few, many or a size class.

d_call: -
clone_size: -
j_call: TRBJ1-2
v_call: TRBV27
cdr3_nt: TGTGCCAGCAGTTTACCCGCTAACTATGGCTACACCTTC
cdr3_aa: CASSLPANYGYTF

d_call: -
clone_size: -
j_call: TRBJ2-7
v_call: TRBV7-2
cdr3_nt: TGTGCCAGCAGCGCAGCCCTACCCTACGAGCAGTACTTC
cdr3_aa: CASSAALPYEQYF

d_call: -
clone_size: once
j_call: TRBJ1-6
v_call: TRBV5-4
cdr3_nt: TGTGCCAGCAGCCTGGAGGGGGGAGCTTCACCCCTCCACTTT
cdr3_aa: CASSLEGGASPLHF

d_call: -
clone_size: -
j_call: TRBJ2-7
v_call: TRBV30
cdr3_nt: TGTGCCTGGAGTGGTGGGGGTAGCGAGCAGTACTTC
cdr3_aa: CAWSGGGSEQYF

d_call: -
clone_size: -
j_call: TRBJ1-2
v_call: TRBV28
cdr3_nt: TGTGCCAGCAATGCCCGGACTAATACCTACACCTTC
cdr3_aa: CASNARTNTYTF

d_call: -
clone_size: -
j_call: TRBJ1-5
v_call: TRBV7-2
cdr3_nt: TGTGCCAGCAGCAGGGACTTATTATTGGGGACCCAGCATTTT
cdr3_aa: CASSRDLLLGTQHF

d_call: -
clone_size: -
j_call: TRBJ2-3
v_call: TRBV2
cdr3_nt: TGTGCCAGCAGTCGGGGGGCTCGGGCGCAGTATTTT
cdr3_aa: CASSRGARAQYF

d_call: -
clone_size: -
j_call: TRBJ2-5
v_call: TRBV9
cdr3_nt: TGTGCCAGCACCATCTTCGGGTGGCCCCAAGAGACCCAGTACTTC
cdr3_aa: CASTIFGWPQETQYF

d_call: TRBD1
clone_size: -
j_call: TRBJ1-1
v_call: TRBV2
cdr3_nt: TGTGCCAGCAGTCTCCCGGACAGGGGGCAGGGGTTGAACACTGAAGCTTTCTTT
cdr3_aa: CASSLPDRGQGLNTEAFF

d_call: -
clone_size: -
j_call: TRBJ2-2
v_call: TRBV7-6
cdr3_nt: TGTGCCAGCAGCTTAGTAGGACAGTTACGCACCGGGGAGCTGTTTTTT
cdr3_aa: CASSLVGQLRTGELFF

d_call: TRBD1
clone_size: -
j_call: TRBJ2-5
v_call: TRBV6-6
cdr3_nt: TGTGCCAGTGCCACAGGGGTGGGAGAGACCCAGTACTTC
cdr3_aa: CASATGVGETQYF

d_call: -
clone_size: -
j_call: TRBJ2-3
v_call: TRBV9
cdr3_nt: TGTGCCAGCAGCGTAGCGGGGGGCCTAAGCACAGATACGCAGTATTTT
cdr3_aa: CASSVAGGLSTDTQYF

d_call: TRBD2
clone_size: -
j_call: TRBJ2-3
v_call: TRBV27
cdr3_nt: TGTGCCAGCAGCTTAGCCCGCGTTGCGGGGGTCACAGATACGCAGTATTTT
cdr3_aa: CASSLARVAGVTDTQYF

d_call: -
clone_size: -
j_call: TRBJ2-1
v_call: TRBV29-1
cdr3_nt: TGCAGCGTTGAAGATACTTTAATAGCGGACAATGAGCAGTTCTTC
cdr3_aa: CSVEDTLIADNEQFF

d_call: TRBD1
clone_size: -
j_call: TRBJ1-3
v_call: TRBV28
cdr3_nt: TGTGCCAGCAGGCCGGGACAGGGAGTTGATCAGTCTGGAAACACCATATATTTT
cdr3_aa: CASRPGQGVDQSGNTIYF

d_call: -
clone_size: -
j_call: TRBJ2-7
v_call: TRBV4-2
cdr3_nt: TGTGCCAGCAGCCAAGGCGGGCGCGGGGCCTACGAGCAGTACTTC
cdr3_aa: CASSQGGRGAYEQYF

d_call: -
clone_size: -
j_call: TRBJ1-1
v_call: TRBV9
cdr3_nt: TGTGCCAGCAGCCCATGGAGTATGGGAACCGAAGCTTTCTTT
cdr3_aa: CASSPWSMGTEAFF

d_call: -
clone_size: -
j_call: TRBJ2-7
v_call: TRBV5-1
cdr3_nt: TGCGCCAGCAGCTTGGCAGGGACCTACGAGCAGTACTTC
cdr3_aa: CASSLAGTYEQYF

d_call: -
clone_size: -
j_call: TRBJ1-4
v_call: TRBV27
cdr3_nt: TGTGCCAGCAGTTCCTACAGTACAACTAATGAAAAACTGTTTTTT
cdr3_aa: CASSSYSTTNEKLFF

d_call: -
clone_size: -
j_call: TRBJ2-2
v_call: TRBV2
cdr3_nt: TGTGCCAGCACTTTGGTCGCAGGGGGAGGCACCGGGGAGCTGTTTTTT
cdr3_aa: CASTLVAGGGTGELFF

d_call: TRBD2
clone_size: -
j_call: TRBJ2-3
v_call: TRBV5-1
cdr3_nt: TGCGCCAGCAGCTTGTCTAGACTAGCGGGGGGGGCAGATACGCAGTATTTT
cdr3_aa: CASSLSRLAGGADTQYF

d_call: -
clone_size: once
j_call: TRBJ1-2
v_call: TRBV10-3
cdr3_nt: TGTGCCATCAGTGGTCAGGGGTTTAACTATGGCTACACCTTC
cdr3_aa: CAISGQGFNYGYTF

d_call: TRBD1
clone_size: few
j_call: TRBJ1-2
v_call: TRBV7-2
cdr3_nt: TGTGCCAGCAGCTCAGCTGACAGGGGGGCTAACTATGGCTACACCTTC
cdr3_aa: CASSSADRGANYGYTF

d_call: TRBD2
clone_size: -
j_call: TRBJ2-1
v_call: TRBV7-8
cdr3_nt: TGTGCCAGCAGCTTAGGTTCGCGGGGGGCCGACTACAATGAGCAGTTCTTC
cdr3_aa: CASSLGSRGADYNEQFF

d_call: -
clone_size: -
j_call: TRBJ1-2
v_call: TRBV18
cdr3_nt: TGTGCCAGCTCACCAGGGACGAATGGCTACACCTTC
cdr3_aa: CASSPGTNGYTF

d_call: -
clone_size: -
j_call: TRBJ2-4
v_call: TRBV21-1
cdr3_nt: TGTGCCAGCAGCAAAAAGAAGGACATTCAGTACTTC
cdr3_aa: CASSKKKDIQYF

d_call: -
clone_size: -
j_call: TRBJ1-2
v_call: TRBV5-4
cdr3_nt: TGTGCCAGCAGCTTTGTGGATGGCTACACCTTC
cdr3_aa: CASSFVDGYTF

d_call: -
clone_size: -
j_call: TRBJ1-1
v_call: TRBV5-1
cdr3_nt: TGCGCCAGCAGCTTGGATGGGGTCACTGAAGCTTTCTTT
cdr3_aa: CASSLDGVTEAFF

d_call: -
clone_size: -
j_call: TRBJ1-1
v_call: TRBV5-1
cdr3_nt: TGCGCCAGCAGCAAGGAGTTGAACACTGAAGCTTTCTTT
cdr3_aa: CASSKELNTEAFF

d_call: -
clone_size: -
j_call: TRBJ2-3
v_call: TRBV19
cdr3_nt: TGTGCCAGTACACCAGCGGCGGGGTTTAGCACAGATACGCAGTATTTT
cdr3_aa: CASTPAAGFSTDTQYF

d_call: -
clone_size: once
j_call: TRBJ1-2
v_call: TRBV5-1
cdr3_nt: TGCGCCAGCAGCCCGGAGCTGGTTAGGGCGGAGGGCTACACCTTC
cdr3_aa: CASSPELVRAEGYTF

d_call: -
clone_size: -
j_call: TRBJ1-1
v_call: TRBV6-5
cdr3_nt: TGTGCCAGCAGTTCCCCGGGCAGGGGGAACACTGAAGCTTTCTTT
cdr3_aa: CASSSPGRGNTEAFF

d_call: -
clone_size: once
j_call: TRBJ2-5
v_call: TRBV28
cdr3_nt: TGTGCCAGCAGTCCGCCAGGGACACAAGAGACCCAGTACTTC
cdr3_aa: CASSPPGTQETQYF

d_call: -
clone_size: -
j_call: TRBJ1-4
v_call: TRBV18
cdr3_nt: TGTGCCAGCTCACAGGGGTATTCAACTAATGAAAAACTGTTTTTT
cdr3_aa: CASSQGYSTNEKLFF

d_call: -
clone_size: -
j_call: TRBJ2-5
v_call: TRBV2
cdr3_nt: TGTGCCAGCGGGCTCGGGCCGGAGACCCAGTACTTC
cdr3_aa: CASGLGPETQYF

d_call: TRBD1
clone_size: -
j_call: TRBJ1-2
v_call: TRBV15
cdr3_nt: TGTGCCACCAGCAGAGATGGCGGACAGGGGATCTATGGCTACACCTTC
cdr3_aa: CATSRDGGQGIYGYTF

d_call: -
clone_size: -
j_call: TRBJ2-3
v_call: TRBV11-2
cdr3_nt: TGTGCCAGCAGCCCGGGGTTTGGCACAGATACGCAGTATTTT
cdr3_aa: CASSPGFGTDTQYF

d_call: -
clone_size: -
j_call: TRBJ1-4
v_call: TRBV5-4
cdr3_nt: TGTGCCAGCAGCTTGGGTGGAACAACTAATGAAAAACTGTTTTTT
cdr3_aa: CASSLGGTTNEKLFF

d_call: TRBD1
clone_size: few
j_call: TRBJ1-1
v_call: TRBV28
cdr3_nt: TGTGCCAGCAGACGAGACAGGGGGCTTGTAAACACTGAAGCTTTCTTT
cdr3_aa: CASRRDRGLVNTEAFF

d_call: -
clone_size: -
j_call: TRBJ1-1
v_call: TRBV7-9
cdr3_nt: TGTGCCAGCAGCCCCAACCCTCAGCTCACTGAAGCTTTCTTT
cdr3_aa: CASSPNPQLTEAFF

d_call: -
clone_size: -
j_call: TRBJ2-2
v_call: TRBV11-3
cdr3_nt: TGTGCCAGCAGCTTAGGGGGGGCCGGGGAGCTGTTTTTT
cdr3_aa: CASSLGGAGELFF

d_call: -
clone_size: -
j_call: TRBJ1-1
v_call: TRBV18
cdr3_nt: TGTGCCAGCTCACCAGTTCAGGGAGACACTGAAGCTTTCTTT
cdr3_aa: CASSPVQGDTEAFF